A selection of T cell receptor beta chains follows, all from one sample in a study of CD8 T cells in ankylosing spondylitis. TCRdb re-derived calls from the 5' RACE reads in MiXCR, one entry per CDR3 protein. Here the sample spans approximately 440,000 distinct CDR3 sequences, roughly 18% being singletons. The specimen was blood, either unsorted or a sorted T cell fraction (not recorded which). Receptors were obtained from a male donor with ankylosing spondylitis. Both conserved end residues are part of each CDR3. D genes are given only for firm matches. Rows may omit the clone size; those that give it use once, few, many or a size class.

d_call: .
j_call: TRBJ2-3
v_call: TRBV7-2
clone_size: few
cdr3_nt: TGTGCCAGCAGCTTAGAGGTTGGGGGGGGCCTAGATACGCAGTATTTT
cdr3_aa: CASSLEVGGGLDTQYF

d_call: TRBD1
j_call: TRBJ1-4
v_call: TRBV3-1
clone_size: .
cdr3_nt: TGTGCCAGCAGCCACGGGGACAGGGGGAATGAAAAACTGTTTTTT
cdr3_aa: CASSHGDRGNEKLFF

d_call: TRBD1
j_call: TRBJ1-1
v_call: TRBV12-3/TRBV12-4
clone_size: .
cdr3_nt: TGTGCCAGCAGTTTGGGGGACAGGGGGCGAAACACTGAAGCTTTCTTT
cdr3_aa: CASSLGDRGRNTEAFF

d_call: .
j_call: TRBJ1-2
v_call: TRBV20-1
clone_size: few
cdr3_nt: TGCAGTGCTCACAGGGTAAACCCCTATGGCTACACCTTC
cdr3_aa: CSAHRVNPYGYTF

d_call: TRBD1
j_call: TRBJ1-2
v_call: TRBV6-5
clone_size: .
cdr3_nt: TGTGCCAGCAGTTACTCGAATCAGGGGGCCGACTATGGCTACACCTTC
cdr3_aa: CASSYSNQGADYGYTF

d_call: TRBD2
j_call: TRBJ2-7
v_call: TRBV7-2
clone_size: few
cdr3_nt: TGTGCCAGCAGCTTTAGGCCTAGCGGGAGGTACGAGCAGTACTTC
cdr3_aa: CASSFRPSGRYEQYF

d_call: .
j_call: TRBJ2-1
v_call: TRBV6-4
clone_size: few
cdr3_nt: TGTGCCAGCAGTGATCTGAAGAGCTCCTACAATGAGCAGTTCTTC
cdr3_aa: CASSDLKSSYNEQFF

d_call: TRBD1
j_call: TRBJ2-3
v_call: TRBV9
clone_size: few
cdr3_nt: TGTGCCAGCAGCGTAGTGGGGACAGGAGACACAGATACGCAGTATTTT
cdr3_aa: CASSVVGTGDTDTQYF

d_call: .
j_call: TRBJ2-2
v_call: TRBV20-1
clone_size: .
cdr3_nt: TGCAGTGCTAGAGTTGCGAGGAACACCGGGGAGCTGTTTTTT
cdr3_aa: CSARVARNTGELFF

d_call: .
j_call: TRBJ1-3
v_call: TRBV7-9
clone_size: .
cdr3_nt: TGTGCCAGCAGCTTAGGGGACATCGCCTCTGGAAACACCATATATTTT
cdr3_aa: CASSLGDIASGNTIYF

d_call: .
j_call: TRBJ2-7
v_call: TRBV9
clone_size: few
cdr3_nt: TGTGCCCAACGGCAGCCAGGGAAGATCCACGAGCAGTACTTC
cdr3_aa: CAQRQPGKIHEQYF

d_call: .
j_call: TRBJ1-1
v_call: TRBV5-1
clone_size: few
cdr3_nt: TGCGCCAGCAAAGCTACTGGAATTAACACTGAAGCTTTCTTT
cdr3_aa: CASKATGINTEAFF

d_call: .
j_call: TRBJ2-5
v_call: TRBV12-3/TRBV12-4
clone_size: few
cdr3_nt: TGTGCCAGCAGTTCTGAGGGATTCGGTGAGACCCAGTACTTC
cdr3_aa: CASSSEGFGETQYF

d_call: TRBD1
j_call: TRBJ2-7
v_call: TRBV6-5
clone_size: .
cdr3_nt: TGTGCCAGCAGTTCAGGGGGTCTCAGCTCCTACGAGCAGTACTTC
cdr3_aa: CASSSGGLSSYEQYF

d_call: TRBD1
j_call: TRBJ1-5
v_call: TRBV6-1
clone_size: .
cdr3_nt: TGTGCCAGCAGCCGAACCCGGGACAGTAATTCCGGCAATCAGCCCCAGCATTTT
cdr3_aa: CASSRTRDSNSGNQPQHF

d_call: TRBD2
j_call: TRBJ2-4
v_call: TRBV7-9
clone_size: many
cdr3_nt: TGTGCCAGCAGCTTAGCGCGATGGGAGGGTGAAAACATTCAGTACTTC
cdr3_aa: CASSLARWEGENIQYF

d_call: TRBD1
j_call: TRBJ2-1
v_call: TRBV5-1
clone_size: few
cdr3_nt: TGCGCCAGCAGCGAGACAGGGCCTGAGCAGTTCTTC
cdr3_aa: CASSETGPEQFF

d_call: .
j_call: TRBJ2-2
v_call: TRBV7-9
clone_size: .
cdr3_nt: TGTGCCAGCAATAGGGCGGACACCGGGGAGCTGTTTTTT
cdr3_aa: CASNRADTGELFF

d_call: .
j_call: TRBJ1-5
v_call: TRBV20-1
clone_size: many
cdr3_nt: TGCAGTGCTAGAGGTACAGGGTCCTCCTATTACAATCAGCCCCAGCATTTT
cdr3_aa: CSARGTGSSYYNQPQHF

d_call: .
j_call: TRBJ2-1
v_call: TRBV9
clone_size: few
cdr3_nt: TGTGCCAGCAGCCCTACGGCGGGACAGAGCTACAATGAGCAGTTCTTC
cdr3_aa: CASSPTAGQSYNEQFF